These 2 T cell receptor beta chains were all obtained from the same sample, sequenced in a study of blood T cells in healthy people across ages. Through a sample-barcoded 5' primer and a J-beta primer mix, a second PCR was run for roughly 7 to 12 cycles. Each CDR3 protein is one row after TCRdb ran MiXCR on the 5' RACE reads. The table includes some 1.5 million distinct CDR3 sequences, approximately 28% detected once. The sequenced material came from blood. Every receptor here comes from a woman in her twenties or thirties in good health.

Remarks on this clonotype: The junction and the germline gene differ at one end; a read error may be behind it. CDR3 DNA: TGCAGTGCTAGAGCGGGAACTAATGAAAAACGGTTTTTT. Its protein product is CSARAGTNEKRFF. The chain joins TRBV20-1 to TRBJ1-4, with no clear D. Germline CDR1 is DFQATT and CDR2 is SNEGSKA (reference sequence). The CDR3 has 13 amino acids.

This chain uses TRBV4-2 with TRBJ2-5; tentative D call: TRBD2 (5 bases). This CDR3 region has 16 residues. Per germline, CDR1 LGHNA and CDR2 YNFKEQ. Trimming removed 0 bases from V and 0 bases from J, with 11 bases in between. CDR3 region: CASSQETAADQETQYF. The CDR3 DNA sequence: TGTGCCAGCAGCCAAGAAACGGCAGCGGACCAAGAGACCCAGTACTTC.